This T cell receptor beta chain was recovered during a study of neurological immune-mediated disorders. Via MiXCR, TCRdb re-called the 5' RACE reads, giving one row per CDR3 protein. The data hold approximately 82,000 distinct CDR3 sequences, with around 13% observed a single time. This clonotype was detected ten times or more. What it binds is not known. Study-level findings and limits: Across subjects, expanded clones had no CDR3 amino acid sequences in common, pointing to private repertoires in all groups.

Time point reported: longitudinal time-point 2. Germline CDR1 SGHRS, CDR2 YFSETQ. The length of the CDR3 is 15 residues. V lost 5 bases to trimming and J lost 7 bases, with 22 bases between them. This chain joins TRBV5-1 and TRBJ2-7; D gene uncertain. Sequenced input: PBMCs. The source of this sequence is a female donor with HTLV-1-associated myelopathy (HAM/TSP). Here the CDR3 DNA reads TGCGCCAGCAGTCCAGGACCGGGCCTCTTTGGAGAGCAGTACTTC. Encoded protein: CASSPGPGLFGEQYF.